These T cell receptor beta chains were read from a single sample in a study of blood T cell repertoires in COVID-19. Clones were sequenced by immunoSEQ multiplex PCR, and TCRdb holds only the in-frame ones, with some missing. The sample lists 140,000 to 150,000 clones, 84% occurring once. Sequencing used peripheral blood. The origin of the receptors is a man aged 25 to 40 with COVID-19, enrolled during active disease. CDR3s include the opening cysteine and the closing phenylalanine or tryptophan. A D gene is named only where the DNA matches it firmly. Not every row has a clone size; where given, it reads once, few, many or a size class.

D | J | V | size | CDR3
TRBD2 | TRBJ2-7 | TRBV24-1 | NA | CATSDPSGAYEQYF
NA | TRBJ2-1 | TRBV28 | NA | CASTPGNEQFF
TRBD2 | TRBJ2-2 | TRBV7-3 | NA | CASSLTSGGTGELFF
TRBD1 | TRBJ1-1 | TRBV19 | many | CASSKTGRTEAFF
TRBD2 | TRBJ2-1 | TRBV6-6 | few | CASSFTSGGNEQFF
TRBD1 | TRBJ1-1 | TRBV30 | NA | CAGRQGATEAFF
TRBD2 | TRBJ2-1 | TRBV5-1 | NA | CASSFSGTSYNEQFF
NA | TRBJ2-2 | TRBV27 | NA | CASSLGGGPGTGELFF
NA | TRBJ1-3 | TRBV2 | NA | CASSEFGQATGNTIYF
NA | TRBJ2-1 | TRBV2 | few | CASSEEGSEQFF
NA | TRBJ1-5 | TRBV2 | once | CASSDIGNQPQHF
NA | TRBJ1-2 | TRBV27 | NA | CASSATRGTANYGYTF
TRBD1 | TRBJ2-7 | TRBV4-2 | once | CASSQWTGDREQYF
TRBD2 | TRBJ2-1 | TRBV11-3 | NA | CASSSYGASGRGEQFF
NA | TRBJ2-2 | TRBV6-1 | many | CASSEGLDTGELFF
NA | TRBJ2-5 | TRBV25-1 | NA | CASSPQETQYF
NA | TRBJ1-2 | TRBV11-2 | NA | CASRKPGVKVHGYTF
NA | TRBJ1-1 | TRBV19 | once | CASLTFGNTEAFF
TRBD2 | TRBJ2-3 | TRBV2 | NA | CASEAGVALARTDTQYF
TRBD2 | TRBJ2-1 | TRBV25-1 | few | CASSESLAGELYNEQFF
TRBD2 | TRBJ2-5 | TRBV6-4 | NA | CASGGLAGGHPLLQETQYF
NA | TRBJ1-3 | TRBV19 | NA | CASSRQEMAGNTIYF
NA | TRBJ1-5 | TRBV2 | few | CASSDTSNQPQHF
NA | TRBJ2-2 | TRBV3-1/TRBV3-2 | NA | CASSLNTGELFF
NA | TRBJ2-5 | TRBV27 | NA | CASSPRHSQETQYF
NA | TRBJ2-3 | TRBV11-1 | few | CASSYLEDTQYF
NA | TRBJ2-7 | TRBV19 | NA | CASSKGQGLGEQYF
TRBD1 | TRBJ2-7 | TRBV24-1 | NA | CATEGATYEQYF
NA | TRBJ2-1 | TRBV9 | once | CASSDTQGLNEQFF
TRBD2 | TRBJ2-1 | TRBV15 | NA | CATSRDKGTSGIYNEQFF
TRBD1 | TRBJ2-3 | TRBV5-1 | NA | CASGMTGASDTQYF
NA | TRBJ2-3 | TRBV10-3 | NA | CAISERDGGTSTDTQYF
TRBD1 | TRBJ1-1 | TRBV11-2 | NA | CASSSPPGQGNTEAFF
TRBD2 | TRBJ2-1 | TRBV7-2 | many | CASSYGLAGNNEQFF
NA | TRBJ1-5 | TRBV28 | NA | CASIDRWDQPQHF
TRBD1 | TRBJ1-5 | TRBV5-8 | NA | CASSSWRGQGDNQPQHF
TRBD1 | TRBJ1-1 | TRBV6-5 | NA | CASSRTGGTEAFF
TRBD2 | TRBJ2-7 | TRBV2 | NA | CASRIAGEGEQYF
TRBD2 | TRBJ2-1 | TRBV4-1 | few | CASSQEKSRTSETNEQFF
TRBD1 | TRBJ2-5 | TRBV18 | once | CASCAGTGGQETQYF
NA | TRBJ2-5 | TRBV5-5 | NA | CASTPRGRRYF
NA | TRBJ2-3 | TRBV27 | NA | CASTMGGLGNTQYF
TRBD2 | TRBJ2-1 | TRBV4-1 | NA | CASSQGLWRGLEYNEQFF